The rows below give T cell receptor beta chains drawn from one sample of a study of T-cell reconstitution after alpha-beta-depleted transplantation in children. TCRdb re-derived calls from the PCR reads in MiXCR, one entry per CDR3 protein. This sample has 230,000 or so distinct CDR3 sequences, with 9.7% found just once. The sequences come from PBMCs from the stem cell graft donor, collected from the stem cell graft. The receptor source for this set is a human donor who donated a stem cell graft to a child with SCID. Each CDR3 is given with its conserved first and last residue. Fields, in order: V gene, clone size, J gene, CDR3 protein. Some rows mark clone size as missing; the rest say once, few, many or name a class of expanded clone.

>TRBV9|.|TRBJ1-3
CASSGLGNTIYF
>TRBV5-1|few|TRBJ2-7
CASSLEPGQGFAEYF
>TRBV27|many|TRBJ2-6
CASSPKALFSGANVLTF
>TRBV6-5|many|TRBJ1-5
CASSPWGDKHNQPQHF
>TRBV7-3|many|TRBJ2-3
CASSQGGQGSTDTQYF
>TRBV5-1|many|TRBJ2-5
CASSLLAAGGEETQYF
>TRBV7-9|.|TRBJ1-1
CASSLALTAEAFF
>TRBV10-2|.|TRBJ2-2
CASRDSKTGELFF
>TRBV5-1|many|TRBJ2-7
CASSIMTGSYEQYF
>TRBV9|many|TRBJ1-2
CASSPGTGAGYTF
>TRBV18|many|TRBJ2-3
CASSRANSRDTQYF
>TRBV6-1|many|TRBJ2-7
CASSEREAPGPYEQYF
>TRBV6-1|many|TRBJ1-1
CASSMGQGRWAEAFF
>TRBV5-5|many|TRBJ2-2
CASSLVGGELFF
>TRBV20-1|many|TRBJ2-2
CSARPSGGRGELFF
>TRBV5-6|many|TRBJ1-3
CASSLLDSYRSGNTIYF
>TRBV24-1|many|TRBJ2-7
CATSDPGQNYEQYF
>TRBV7-3|many|TRBJ2-1
CASSSSKAGGWDEQFF
>TRBV29-1|many|TRBJ2-3
CSVAGGSSTDTQYF
>TRBV5-1|many|TRBJ1-5
CASSLGGDRQPQHF
>TRBV4-1|many|TRBJ2-1
CASSQDRDRADLYSYNEQFF
>TRBV5-1|.|TRBJ2-2
CASSQSTGDGTGELFF
>TRBV3-1|many|TRBJ2-4
CASSALGSLDIQYF
>TRBV5-1|many|TRBJ1-4
CASSSGTGRLEKLFF
>TRBV16|few|TRBJ2-1
CASSHPRQDSSYNEQFF
>TRBV6-2/TRBV6-3|few|TRBJ2-1
CASKRGHTGGPRPEQFF
>TRBV5-1|many|TRBJ2-7
CASSSTGSQQYF
>TRBV29-1|many|TRBJ1-1
CSVSSPGTGVGAFF
>TRBV27|many|TRBJ2-5
CASSLGAGGQETQYF
>TRBV5-1|many|TRBJ2-2
CASSLRGPTGELFF
>TRBV7-8|many|TRBJ2-5
CASSLRRLAAQETQYF
>TRBV12-3/TRBV12-4|many|TRBJ2-2
CASRSTDTGELFF
>TRBV6-5|many|TRBJ2-3
CASSRGGSTDTQYF
>TRBV5-1|many|TRBJ1-1
CASSPRLMGGNTEAFF
>TRBV2|many|TRBJ1-5
CASSPTGQPQHF
>TRBV28|many|TRBJ2-3
CASSLRGGAVDTQYF
>TRBV10-3|many|TRBJ2-1
CAIGGGTSRNEQFF
>TRBV20-1|many|TRBJ1-1
CSARSVPGGRGTEAFF
>TRBV4-1|many|TRBJ2-5
CASSQDRRHQETQYF